A single sample is the source of the 26 T cell receptor beta chains below, sequenced in a study of early T cells in non-severe SARS-CoV-2 infection. One entry per CDR3 protein, called by TCRdb with MiXCR from the 5' RACE reads. The sample consists of about 80,000 distinct CDR3 sequences, roughly 10% of them appearing once. The sequenced material came from whole blood. The receptors were gathered from an adult who was a healthcare worker with PCR-confirmed SARS-CoV-2 infection or an uninfected control (not recorded which).

The table lists this clonotype with many counts. The rearrangement uses TRBV6-5 and TRBJ2-7, with 10 bases identical to TRBD1. The junction had 13 bases not matched to a gene; V was cut back by 5 bases and J by 0 bases. Germline lookup yields CDR1 MNHEY and CDR2 SVGAGI. The CDR3 length is 18 residues. The CDR3 spells CASSRDRDRGPTSYEQYF. CDR3 bases: TGTGCCAGCAGTAGAGACCGGGACAGGGGCCCTACCTCCTACGAGCAGTACTTC.

This rearrangement joins TRBV20-1 to TRBJ2-7; 7 bases match TRBD1. The CDR3 has 13 amino acids. Germline V CDR1 and CDR2: DFQATT, SNEGSKA (reference sequence). After removal of 6 bases from V and 3 bases from J, the junction contained 8 bases not matched to a gene. The DNA for the CDR3 is TGCAGTGCCCAAGACAGGGATCTCTACGAGCAGTACTTC. Protein sequence: CSAQDRDLYEQYF.

This clonotype was counted at least ten times. The gene calls are TRBV5-1 and TRBJ1-1; TRBD1 aligns across 8 bases. This CDR3 has 13 residues. V dropped 5 bases and J dropped 2; count of bases not matched to a gene: 2. Germline V CDR1 and CDR2: SGHRS, YFSETQ. The CDR3 region has the DNA TGCGCCAGCAGGGACAGGGATAACACTGAAGCTTTCTTT. The encoded protein is CASRDRDNTEAFF.

This clonotype was picked up many times. Lacking the conserved final phenylalanine or tryptophan, this CDR3 likely reflects a read error. Because the CDR3's place on the DNA is in doubt, the DNA is left out and the CDR3 is given as listed by TCRdb. This chain links TRBV7-9 with TRBJ2-7; the table assigns TRBD1, which was not confirmed against the DNA. The CDR3 has 9 residues if both end residues are counted. Germline V gene data show CDR1 as SEHNR and CDR2 as FQNEAQ (reference sequence). The CDR3 here is CASSPGGFE.

The table lists this clonotype with a few counts. The gene calls are TRBV5-4 and TRBJ1-1; 11 positions match TRBD1. The ends lost 6 bases at V and 4 bases at J; junction bases unmatched: 5. Germline CDR1 reads SGHNT; CDR2 reads YYREEE (reference sequence). The CDR3 sequence is 14 residues long. For the CDR3, the DNA is TGTGCCAGCACCCGGGACAGGGGGGGCACTGAAGCTTTCTTT. It specifies CASTRDRGGTEAFF.

This clonotype has just a few counts. The chain combines TRBV6-4 with TRBJ2-3; 9 bases match TRBD2. Per germline, CDR1 MRHNA and CDR2 SNTAGT. This CDR3 is 17 amino acids long. Trimming took 4 bases from V and 1 from J; bases not matched to a gene: 9. DNA for the CDR3: TGTGCCAGCAGTGGCGGCTCCTCTAGCGGGGGCACAGATACGCAGTATTTT. Translating gives CASSGGSSSGGTDTQYF.

A note on this clonotype: This may arise from a read error, as a much more abundant clone is one base away. The chain combines TRBV19 with TRBJ2-3, with D perhaps matching TRBD2 (6 bases). CDR1 is LNHDA, CDR2 SQIVND, per germline (reference sequence). Trimming pared 9 bases from V and 0 bases from J, leaving 16 bases between. CDR3 length: 15 amino acids. As DNA, the CDR3 is TGTGCCAGATCTAGCGAGAGGGCGAGCACAGATACGCAGTATTTT. Its protein product is CARSSERASTDTQYF.

The V gene is TRBV11-2, the J gene TRBJ2-1; tentative D call: TRBD2 (6 bases). This CDR3 has 15 amino acids. CDR1 and CDR2 (germline): SGHAT, FQNNGV. V lost 3 bases, J lost 1 base, and 10 bases lay in between. The CDR3 DNA reads TGTGCCAGCAGCTTGGGAGGAGAATCCTACAATGAGCAGTTCTTC. This translates into CASSLGGESYNEQFF.

The chain carries TRBV27 and TRBJ1-1, with a possible D match to TRBD1 (5 bases). CDR1 is MNHEY, CDR2 SMNVEV, per germline (reference sequence). V was clipped by 6 bases and J by 4 bases, with 12 bases between them. CDR3 length: 13 amino acids. DNA of the CDR3: TGTGCCAGCAGAGACGGGGCGGGCACTGAAGCTTTCTTT. It codes for CASRDGAGTEAFF.

Only a few counts were recorded for this clonotype. The chain joins TRBV6-6 to TRBJ2-7; D not certain. This CDR3 is built from 12 residues. Germline lookup yields CDR1 MNHNY and CDR2 SVGAGI (reference sequence). V was pared by 8 bases and J by 3 bases, with 11 bases between. The CDR3 loop is CASGKVNYEQYF. In DNA, the CDR3 is TGTGCCAGCGGGAAGGTAAACTACGAGCAGTACTTC.

Only a few counts were recorded for this clonotype. V and J are TRBV7-9 and TRBJ1-1; TRBD1 is a possible D gene (6 bases). The CDR3 is made up of 14 amino acids. CDR1 and CDR2 from the germline V gene are SEHNR and FQNEAQ (reference sequence). V was trimmed by 2 bases and J by 3 bases, leaving 10 bases between them. CDR3: CASSLQAGDTEAFF. CDR3 DNA sequence: TGTGCCAGCAGCTTACAAGCAGGGGACACTGAAGCTTTCTTT.

On this clonotype: A junction boundary mismatches the germline segment, possibly from a read error. This chain connects TRBV2 to TRBJ1-1; TRBD1 aligns across 8 bases. The length of the CDR3 is 12 residues. Germline V lookup: CDR1 SNHLY, CDR2 FYNNEI. The CDR3 spells CASSEGTGKAFF. CDR3 DNA sequence: TGTGCCAGCAGTGAAGGGACAGGGAAAGCTTTCTTC.

V gene TRBV6-5 combines with J gene TRBJ2-3; D not certain. The germline gives CDR1 MNHEY, CDR2 SVGAGI. The CDR3 has 15 residues. The V gene lost 4 bases and the J gene lost 2 bases, with 13 bases spanning the gap. The CDR3 here is CASSSSYRVTDTQYF. The CDR3, as DNA: TGTGCCAGCAGTTCAAGCTATCGGGTCACAGATACGCAGTATTTT.

This clonotype was recorded at least ten times. The J gene is TRBJ1-1, the V gene TRBV19; D call uncertain. The CDR3 length is 15 residues. CDR1 and CDR2 (germline): LNHDA, SQIVND (reference sequence). Between the trimmed V and J ends, which lost 3 bases and 4 bases, there was a span of 15 bases. CDR3: CASSMTWARGTEAFF. CDR3 DNA: TGTGCCAGTAGTATGACGTGGGCGCGGGGCACTGAAGCTTTCTTT. Together with reference TRBV19 and TRBJ1-1, the CDR3 gives the full variable domain: DGGITQSPKYLFRKEGQNVTLSCEQNLNHDAMYWYRQDPGQGLRLIYYSQIVNDFQKGDIAEGYSVSREKKESFPLTVTSAQKNPTAFYLCASSMTWARGTEAFFGQGTRLTVV.

This clonotype was observed many times. This chain connects TRBV7-2 to TRBJ2-7; D uncertain. The length of the CDR3 is 13 residues. CDR1 SGHTA and CDR2 FQGNSA come from the germline V gene. Trimming cost V 1 base and J 4 bases, with 8 bases left between them. In nucleotides, the CDR3 is TGTGCCAGCAGCTTAGAGCCTATTTACGAGCAGTACTTC. Translation gives CASSLEPIYEQYF.

This clonotype has ten or more counts. The rearrangement links TRBV4-3 to TRBJ2-5; 10 positions match TRBD1. Germline lookup yields CDR1 LGHNA and CDR2 YSLEER. The CDR3 runs to 15 residues. With 5 bases clipped from V and 1 base from J, the junction kept 4 bases outside the gene matches. CDR3 in amino acids: CASSAGQGFQETQYF. The CDR3 nucleotides read TGCGCCAGCAGCGCGGGACAGGGGTTCCAAGAGACCCAGTACTTC.

This clonotype was seen a few times. This chain uses TRBV5-1 with TRBJ1-2; D not certain. CDR3 size: 13 residues. CDR1 SGHRS and CDR2 YFSETQ come from the germline V gene. V lost 4 bases and J 6 bases, leaving 13 bases between the germline ends. The CDR3 coding sequence is TGCGCCAGCAGCCCCCCGTTGATGGATGGCTACACCTTC. Its protein product is CASSPPLMDGYTF.

This clonotype was found many times. The chain has TRBV7-2 and TRBJ2-7; a possible D gene is TRBD1 (6 bases). The CDR3 length is 14 residues. Germline values: CDR1 SGHTA, CDR2 FQGNSA. The V end was cut by 4 bases, the J end by 3 bases, with 13 bases between. In DNA, the CDR3 is TGTGCCAGCAGCTCTCAGACAGGTCGCTACGAGCAGTACTTC. Protein product: CASSSQTGRYEQYF. The full variable domain, completed using reference TRBV7-2 and TRBJ2-7, is GAGVSQSPSNKVTEKGKDVELRCDPISGHTALYWYRQSLGQGLEFLIYFQGNSAPDKSGLPSDRFSAERTGGSVSTLTIQRTQQEDSAVYLCASSSQTGRYEQYFGPGTRLTVT.

This clonotype was seen at least ten times. CDR3 amino acids: CSVPSGGSDTQYF. In DNA, the CDR3 is TGCAGTGTTCCTAGCGGGGGGAGCGATACGCAGTATTTT. The gene calls are TRBV20-1 and TRBJ2-3, with 11 bases lining up with TRBD2. CDR1 and CDR2 from the germline V gene are DFQATT and SNEGSKA (reference sequence). V gave up 7 bases and J gave up 6 bases; unmatched junction bases: 6. There are 13 residues in the CDR3.

This clonotype appeared many times. The rearrangement links TRBV27 to TRBJ1-2; D gene unclear. The CDR3 has 13 residues. Trimming shortened V by 2 bases and J by 5 bases, and 9 bases separated the two germline ends. From germline, CDR1 is MNHEY and CDR2 SMNVEV (reference sequence). The CDR3: CASSLEAGYGYTF. The CDR3 nucleotides read TGTGCCAGCAGTTTAGAGGCGGGTTATGGCTACACCTTC.

Only a few counts were recorded for this clonotype. The chain uses TRBV2 and TRBJ2-3, with D maybe TRBD2 (7 bases). The CDR3 contains 15 residues. V lost 6 bases, J lost 4 bases, and 17 bases lay in between. Germline values: CDR1 SNHLY, CDR2 FYNNEI. The CDR3 sequence: CASRDWRGPPDTQYF. The CDR3 DNA reads TGTGCCAGCAGGGACTGGCGGGGGCCGCCAGATACGCAGTATTTT.

Only a few counts were recorded for this clonotype. V is TRBV5-6 and J is TRBJ2-1, with 10 bases identical to TRBD2. The junction had 6 bases not matched to a gene; V was cut back by 4 bases and J by 5 bases. Germline V gene sequence: CDR1 SGHDT, CDR2 YYEEEE. The CDR3 is made up of 15 amino acids. DNA for the CDR3: TGTGCCAGCAGCCCGGGACTAGCGAGGGACAATGAGCAGTTCTTC. Amino acid sequence: CASSPGLARDNEQFF.

The sample holds a few counts of this clonotype. This chain connects TRBV6-5 to TRBJ1-1; D is uncertain. The V gene's germline CDR1 is MNHEY and CDR2 SVGAGI. The CDR3 is 13 amino acids. Trimming removed 5 bases at V and 7 bases at J, with 14 bases between. CDR3 coding DNA: TGTGCCAGCAGTCTCCGCCGAGGCAGTGAAGCTTTCTTT. This codes for CASSLRRGSEAFF.

The chain carries TRBV3-1 and TRBJ2-5; 8 bases agree with TRBD1. The CDR3 contains 13 residues. The germline V gene has CDR1 LGHDT and CDR2 YNNKEL (reference sequence). Losses at the gene ends were 6 bases for V and 4 bases for J; bases not matched to a gene: 4. The CDR3 loop is CASRRTGRETQYF. CDR3 coding DNA: TGTGCCAGCAGGCGGACAGGGCGAGAGACCCAGTACTTC.

This chain links TRBV12-3 or TRBV12-4 with TRBJ2-1; D is perhaps TRBD2 (7 bases). CDR3 length: 12 residues. V shed 10 bases and J shed 8 bases, with 15 bases lying between them. The CDR3 here is CATKREGDEQFF. The CDR3 bases are TGTGCCACTAAAAGGGAGGGGGATGAGCAGTTCTTC.

Concerning this clonotype itself: Possible read error: a much larger clone is one base away. The chain is built from TRBV27 and TRBJ2-5; possibly TRBD2 for D (6 bases). The CDR3 runs to 13 residues. Germline V CDR1 and CDR2: MNHEY, SMNVEV (reference sequence). CDR3 protein: CASSFSGGETLYF. As DNA, the CDR3 is TGTGCCAGCAGTTTTTCCGGGGGTGAGACCCTGTACTTC.